The 4 T cell receptor beta chains reported below all come from one sample, sequenced in a study of T cells after yellow fever vaccination. TCRdb itself ran the 5' RACE reads through MiXCR, one entry per CDR3 protein. The table lists 150,000 to 200,000 distinct CDR3 sequences, 6% to 7.5% of them singletons, with 2.5% in the top ten. Sample: CD4+ T cells sorted from PBMCs, taken less than 6 days after the first yellow fever vaccination. Receptors originate from a man aged 18 to 30 who received the YFV17D yellow fever vaccine.

This clonotype was found many times. The CDR3: CASSDRNNNYGYTF. The CDR3 nucleotides read TGCGCCAGCAGTGACCGCAATAACAACTATGGCTACACCTTC. The rearrangement links TRBV5-1 to TRBJ1-2; no reliable D call. Deletions cut 5 bases from V and 2 bases from J, with 13 bases between. Germline values: CDR1 SGHRS, CDR2 YFSETQ. This CDR3 contains 14 residues.

This clonotype was picked up one time. The chain recombines TRBV5-1 with TRBJ2-2; TRBD2 matches 8 bases. Germline V gene sequence: CDR1 SGHRS, CDR2 YFSETQ. With V trimmed by 10 bases and J by 4 bases, 15 bases remained unmatched. CDR3 length: 16 amino acids. The CDR3 nucleotides are TGCGCCTGCACCCCTCGAGCGGGGGTGGGCACCGGGGAGCTGTTTTTT. Residues: CACTPRAGVGTGELFF.

This clonotype was observed many times. The rearrangement uses TRBV3-1 and TRBJ2-3; D assignment may be TRBD1 or TRBD2 (5 bases each). From germline, CDR1 is LGHDT and CDR2 YNNKEL (reference sequence). Trimming cost V 4 bases and J 8 bases, with 13 bases left between them. This CDR3 spans 13 amino acids. The CDR3 DNA reads TGTGCCAGCAGCCTACCCGGGACGGGTACGCAGTATTTT. Translation gives CASSLPGTGTQYF.

Only a few counts were recorded for this clonotype. The CDR3 loop is CSARVVDYQPQHF. The CDR3 DNA is TGCAGTGCTAGAGTTGTCGATTATCAGCCCCAGCATTTT. The chain joins TRBV20-1 to TRBJ1-5; D not resolved. V gave up 1 base and J gave up 5 bases, with 9 bases separating them. This CDR3 has 13 residues. Germline assignment: CDR1 DFQATT and CDR2 SNEGSKA (reference sequence).